This is a list of T cell receptor beta chains from one sample in a study of OX40 agonist ivuxolimab in advanced cancers. Using immunoSEQ multiplex PCR, the repertoire was profiled, and TCRdb retains in-frame clones only, with some absent. The table shows about 14,000 clones, with more than 75% occurring only once. The sequencing here drew on CD4+ or CD8+ T cells sorted from blood, taken in a trial of the OX40 agonist ivuxolimab. All receptors derive from an adult with an advanced solid tumor such as melanoma, head and neck, liver or kidney cancer. Each CDR3 is given with its conserved first and last residue. The D gene is left open where the match is weak. Clone size, where shown, is once, few, many, or a class for clones that have expanded.

V	J	size	D	length	DNA	CDR3
TRBV5-1	TRBJ1-2	.	TRBD1	14	TGCGCCAGCAGGTACTCAACAGGGGGCGATGGCTACACCTTC	CASRYSTGGDGYTF
TRBV6-9	TRBJ1-1	.	TRBD1	14	TGTGCCAGCAGTTACGGGGGACAGGGGATTGAAGCTTTCTTT	CASSYGGQGIEAFF
TRBV4-3	TRBJ2-1	.	.	15	TGCGCCAGCAGCCAAGACGGAACTAGATACAATGAGCAGTTCTTC	CASSQDGTRYNEQFF
TRBV13	TRBJ2-7	.	TRBD2	13	TGTGCCAGCAGCACCGGGGGGGCCTACGAGCAGTACTTC	CASSTGGAYEQYF
TRBV13	TRBJ2-2	once	.	15	TGTGCCAGCAGCTTAGCCCGGGCCGTAACCGGGGAGCTGTTTTTT	CASSLARAVTGELFF
TRBV29-1	TRBJ2-7	.	TRBD1	14	TGCAGCGTCACTTTAACAGGGGGCTTCTACGAGCAGTACTTC	CSVTLTGGFYEQYF
TRBV5-4	TRBJ1-3	.	.	14	TGTGCCAGCGGAACAGAGTACTCTGGAAACACCATATATTTT	CASGTEYSGNTIYF
TRBV29-1	TRBJ1-2	.	.	14	TGCAGCGTTGAACCCGCAGGCTCGGTCTATGGCTACACCTTC	CSVEPAGSVYGYTF
TRBV10-3	TRBJ2-1	.	.	14	TGTGCCACTGGGGTCGGGCGGGGTGACAATGAGCAGTTCTTC	CATGVGRGDNEQFF
TRBV29-1	TRBJ1-2	.	.	12	TGCAGCGTTTTAGACCATGAGGAAGGCTACACCTTC	CSVLDHEEGYTF
TRBV10-1	TRBJ2-7	.	.	16	TGCGCCAGCGGCGGGACCTCGGATACGGAGGTCTACGAGCAGTACTTC	CASGGTSDTEVYEQYF
TRBV13	TRBJ1-2	.	TRBD1	14	TGTGCCAGCAGCTTGGGTCGGGACAGCTATGGCTACACCTTC	CASSLGRDSYGYTF
TRBV5-4	TRBJ2-7	few	.	12	TGTGCCAGCAGTTTGAGGTCTGACGAGCAGTACTTC	CASSLRSDEQYF
TRBV2	TRBJ2-3	.	.	15	TGTGCCAGCAGTGAAGCGCTTCCGAGGCTAGATACGCAGTATTTT	CASSEALPRLDTQYF
TRBV2	TRBJ2-1	once	TRBD2	14	TGTGCCAGCAGTGAGGCTAGCGGCCGCAATGAGCAGTTCTTC	CASSEASGRNEQFF
TRBV2	TRBJ2-1	.	TRBD2	16	TGTGCCAGCAGAGGACTAGCGGGGGGCCGCTACAATGAGCAGTTCTTC	CASRGLAGGRYNEQFF
TRBV5-6	TRBJ2-7	.	TRBD1	13	TGTGCCAGCAGCCCGACAGGGGTGTACGAGCAGTACTTC	CASSPTGVYEQYF
TRBV7-6	TRBJ2-7	.	TRBD2	14	TGTGCCAGCAGCTTAGGTGGGCTAGCGGGAGAGCAGTACTTC	CASSLGGLAGEQYF
TRBV7-8	TRBJ2-7	.	.	12	TGTGCCAGCAGCCGACCCTTAAGCGAGCAGTACTTC	CASSRPLSEQYF
TRBV7-9	TRBJ2-5	.	.	16	TGTGCCAGCAGCCCCCTACTAGTACCTCCTACGGAGACCCAGTACTTC	CASSPLLVPPTETQYF
TRBV2	TRBJ1-1	.	.	13	TGTGCCAGCACCCTTGGGCCAGCCGCTGAAGCTTTCTTT	CASTLGPAAEAFF
TRBV27	TRBJ2-2	.	.	14	TGTGCCAGCAGTTTATTCTCCAGCACCGGGGAGCTGTTTTTT	CASSLFSSTGELFF
TRBV6-1	TRBJ2-7	.	.	11	TGTGCCAGCAGGGAACTCTACGAGCAGTACTTC	CASRELYEQYF
TRBV13	TRBJ2-1	.	TRBD1	15	TGTGCCAGCACCTCGGGGACAGGCTCCTACAATGAGCAGTTCTTC	CASTSGTGSYNEQFF
TRBV5-1	TRBJ2-1	.	.	12	TGCGCCAGCGAGGGGGATGTCAATGAGCAGTTCTTC	CASEGDVNEQFF
TRBV5-4	TRBJ1-2	.	TRBD1	15	TGTGCCAGCAGCTATCACAGGGGGCAGGACTATGGCTACACCTTC	CASSYHRGQDYGYTF
TRBV4-1	TRBJ2-1	.	.	16	TGCGCCAGCAGCCACGCCTGGGGGTCCCTGACCAATGAGCAGTTCTTC	CASSHAWGSLTNEQFF
TRBV15	TRBJ1-6	.	.	16	TGTGCCACCAGCAGAGATCTCTACGAGGGGGTATCACCCCTCCACTTT	CATSRDLYEGVSPLHF
TRBV29-1	TRBJ2-1	.	TRBD1	14	TGCAGCGTGGCCGGACAGGGGTCGTCCAATGAGCAGTTCTTC	CSVAGQGSSNEQFF
TRBV11-2	TRBJ2-1	.	TRBD1	12	TGTGCCAGCTCACAGGGGGCTGACGAGCAGTTCTTC	CASSQGADEQFF
TRBV7-8	TRBJ2-5	.	TRBD1	15	TGTGCCAGCAGCCGAGACACAGGACAGGAAGAGACCCAGTACTTC	CASSRDTGQEETQYF
TRBV5-1	TRBJ2-1	.	TRBD1	15	TGCGCCAGCAGCCCCCGGACAGGCCTGTTCAATGAGCAGTTCTTC	CASSPRTGLFNEQFF
TRBV7-2	TRBJ1-1	once	.	13	TGTGCCAGCAACCTAGGAGGGGGCACTGAAGCTTTCTTT	CASNLGGGTEAFF
TRBV7-6	TRBJ2-7	.	.	16	TGTGCCAGCAGCTTAGTCGAGAATCTCCACTCCTACGAGCAGTACTTC	CASSLVENLHSYEQYF
TRBV10-3	TRBJ1-4	.	.	13	TGTGCCATCGGGGGAGGGGGGAATGAAAAACTGTTTTTT	CAIGGGGNEKLFF
TRBV5-4	TRBJ2-7	.	TRBD2	15	TGTGCCAGCACCTATTGGGCCGGGACTAGTGGAGAGCAGTACTTC	CASTYWAGTSGEQYF
TRBV4-2	TRBJ2-1	.	TRBD2	15	TGTGCCAGCAGCCCCGGGACTAGCGGGTACAATGAGCAGTTCTTC	CASSPGTSGYNEQFF
TRBV28	TRBJ2-1	.	.	14	TGTGCCAGCAGTTTTGGGACCTGGAACAATGAGCAGTTCTTC	CASSFGTWNNEQFF
TRBV7-9	TRBJ1-5	once	.	16	TGTGCCAGCAGCCCTTCCTCACAGGGTTTGGGGGGGCCCCAGCATTTT	CASSPSSQGLGGPQHF
TRBV19	TRBJ2-7	.	.	14	TGTGCCAGTAGTATAGGTATGACCCCTTACGAGCAGTACTTC	CASSIGMTPYEQYF
TRBV6-5	TRBJ1-2	few	.	12	TGTGCCCCCCAGGGTTCGAACTATGGCTACACCTTC	CAPQGSNYGYTF
TRBV10-3	TRBJ1-1	.	TRBD1	17	TGTGCCATCAGTGGCCCCCCCGCCGACAGGGGGGACACTGAAGCTTTCTTT	CAISGPPADRGDTEAFF
TRBV9	TRBJ2-2	.	.	17	TGTGCCAGCAGCGTAGGATGGCAGGGAGAGAACACCGGGGAGCTGTTTTTT	CASSVGWQGENTGELFF
TRBV4-3	TRBJ1-2	.	TRBD1	15	TGCGCCAGCAGACTCGGGACAGGGGGCGTCGGAGGCTACACCTTC	CASRLGTGGVGGYTF